The clone carrying this TCR beta chain was observed many times. Its antigen is not identified. TCR beta libraries were made by quantitative 5'-RACE with molecular barcodes. TCRdb reprocessed the 5' RACE reads via MiXCR and lists one record per CDR3 protein. The repertoire includes under 250,000 distinct CDR3 sequences, roughly 24% of them detected once, and approximately 6.6% sits in the top ten. This specimen comes from a study of CD8 T cells in ankylosing spondylitis. Study-level results: Among TCR beta sequences, a motif of eight highly homologous variants appeared characteristic of ankylosing spondylitis blood.

CDR3 length: 16 amino acids. The V end was cut by 0 bases, the J end by 3 bases, with 13 bases between. CDR1 is LGHDT and CDR2 is YNNKEL in the germline V gene (reference sequence). The chain links TRBV3-1 to TRBJ2-3; D assignment may be TRBD1 or TRBD2 (5 bases each). The TCR sequence derives from a male donor with ankylosing spondylitis or in good health (not recorded which). Sample: blood, either unsorted or a sorted T cell fraction (not recorded which). The CDR3 is CASSQDPRGRTDTQYF. The DNA for the CDR3 is TGTGCCAGCAGCCAAGATCCCCGGGGCCGGACAGATACGCAGTATTTT.